This T cell receptor beta chain was recorded in a study of radiation and T cells in renal cell carcinoma. Study at large: Nephrectomy followed 15 Gy stereotactic body radiation by 4 weeks. Study-wide results and caveats: Top tumor clonotypes rose in blood 2 weeks post-radiation, then contracted.

A remark on this clone: The antigen remains unidentified.

The CDR3 runs to 14 residues. Trimming stripped 1 base from V and 3 bases from J, with 11 bases between. CDR1 is SGHNT, CDR2 YYREEE, per germline (reference sequence). Noted time point: baseline pretreatment blood. Treatment specified: 15 Gy SBRT to primary tumor, nephrectomy 4 weeks later. After SBRT, blood was collected at 2 and 4 weeks, plus baseline. The tumor was a clear cell renal cell carcinoma. Sequencing used immunoSEQ multiplex PCR; TCRdb keeps in-frame clones, though not all of them. This table holds 85,000 to 100,000 clones, about 86% found once. The clonotype originates from a man aged 50-60 years with renal cell carcinoma. The chain recombines TRBV5-4 with TRBJ2-7; D not certain. Specimen: blood, collected from a patient whose treatment included radiotherapy and nephrectomy. The CDR3 sequence: CASSLRGADYEQYF. CDR3 nucleotides: TGTGCCAGCAGCTTGCGCGGAGCCGACTACGAGCAGTACTTC.